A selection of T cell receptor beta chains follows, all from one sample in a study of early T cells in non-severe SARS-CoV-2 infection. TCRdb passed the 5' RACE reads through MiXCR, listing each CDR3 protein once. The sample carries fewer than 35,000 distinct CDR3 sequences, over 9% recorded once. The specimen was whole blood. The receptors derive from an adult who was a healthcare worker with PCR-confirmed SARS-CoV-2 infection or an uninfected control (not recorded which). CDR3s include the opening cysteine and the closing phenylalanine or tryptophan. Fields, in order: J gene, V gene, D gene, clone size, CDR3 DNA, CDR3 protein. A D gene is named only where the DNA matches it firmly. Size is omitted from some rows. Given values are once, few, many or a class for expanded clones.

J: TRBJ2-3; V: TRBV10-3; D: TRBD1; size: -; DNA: TGTGCCACAGGGACAGGGACCAGCACAGATACGCAGTATTTT; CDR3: CATGTGTSTDTQYF
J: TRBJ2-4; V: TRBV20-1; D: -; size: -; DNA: TGCAGTGCCACTCAGGGAATTTCGACCAAAAACATTCAGTACTTC; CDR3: CSATQGISTKNIQYF
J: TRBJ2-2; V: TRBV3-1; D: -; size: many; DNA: TGTGCCAGCAGCCAAGATCGACTGAACACCGGGGAGCTGTTTTTT; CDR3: CASSQDRLNTGELFF
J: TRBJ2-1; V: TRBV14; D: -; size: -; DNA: TGTGCCAGCAGCCAACTCCGGGGTCTGGATGAGCAGTTCTTC; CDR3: CASSQLRGLDEQFF
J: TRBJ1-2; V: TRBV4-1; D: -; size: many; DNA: TGCGCCAGCAGCCAAGAGAGGGGGATTGTTTATGGCTACACCTTC; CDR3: CASSQERGIVYGYTF
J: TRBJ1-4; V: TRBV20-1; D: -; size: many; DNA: TGCAGTGCTAGAGATTCGGCGGAAAAACTGTTTTTT; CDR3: CSARDSAEKLFF
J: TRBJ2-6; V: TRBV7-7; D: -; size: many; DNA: TGTGCTAGCAGCACAAACTCTGGGGCCAACGTCCTGACTTTC; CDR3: CASSTNSGANVLTF
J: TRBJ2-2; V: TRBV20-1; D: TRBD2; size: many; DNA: TGCAGTGCTAGAGATCGAGCGGGGAATTCCGGGGAGCTGTTTTTT; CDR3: CSARDRAGNSGELFF
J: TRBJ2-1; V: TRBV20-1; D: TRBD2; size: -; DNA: TGCAGTCCCTTTCCTAGCGGGGGGGCCAATGAGCAGTTCTTC; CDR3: CSPFPSGGANEQFF
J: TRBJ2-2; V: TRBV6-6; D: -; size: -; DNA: TGTGCCAGCAGCACCGGACCGAGAAACACCGGGGAGCTGTTTTTT; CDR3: CASSTGPRNTGELFF
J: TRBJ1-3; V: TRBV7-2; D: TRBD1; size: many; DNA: TGTGCCAGCAGCCCGCGACGGACAGGGAACGGAAACACCATATATTTT; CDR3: CASSPRRTGNGNTIYF
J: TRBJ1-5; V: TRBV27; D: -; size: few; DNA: TGTGCCAGCAGTACCCTGGCGGGGCTTAGCAATCAGCCCCAGCATTTT; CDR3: CASSTLAGLSNQPQHF
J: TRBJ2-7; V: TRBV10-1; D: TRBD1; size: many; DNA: TGCGCCAGCAGTGCGGGACAGGTCTACGAGCAGTACTTC; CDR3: CASSAGQVYEQYF
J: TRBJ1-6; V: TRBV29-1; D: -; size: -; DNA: TGCAGCGTTGCTCCAGGGGCTGAAAGTTCACCCCTCCACTTT; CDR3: CSVAPGAESSPLHF
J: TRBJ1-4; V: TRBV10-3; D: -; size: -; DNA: TGTGCCATCAGGTCTCCAGGGTCAGGGGAAAAACTGTTTTTT; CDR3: CAIRSPGSGEKLFF
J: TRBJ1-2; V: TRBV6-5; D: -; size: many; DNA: TGTGCTGGCGACTATGGCTACACCTTC; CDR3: CAGDYGYTF
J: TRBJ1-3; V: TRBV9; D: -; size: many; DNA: TGTGCCAGCAGCCCTCAAGCCCACACCATATATTTT; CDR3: CASSPQAHTIYF
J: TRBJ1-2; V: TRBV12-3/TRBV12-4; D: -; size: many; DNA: TGTGCCAGCAGTTTTTCGGATGCCTATGGCTACACCTTC; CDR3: CASSFSDAYGYTF
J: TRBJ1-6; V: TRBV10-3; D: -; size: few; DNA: TGTGCCATCAGTGAGTCGGCCGGGGGTCCGGGTTCACCCCTCCACTTT; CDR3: CAISESAGGPGSPLHF
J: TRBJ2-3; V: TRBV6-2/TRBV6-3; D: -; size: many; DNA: TGTGCCAGCAGGAAACAGGCCACAGATACGCAGTATTTT; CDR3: CASRKQATDTQYF
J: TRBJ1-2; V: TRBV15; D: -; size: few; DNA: TGTGCCACCAGCAGGACGGTCAACTATGGCTACACCTTC; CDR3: CATSRTVNYGYTF
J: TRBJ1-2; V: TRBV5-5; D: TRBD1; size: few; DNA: TGTGCCAGCAGTGTGGACAGGAATGGCTACACCTTC; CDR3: CASSVDRNGYTF